This entry lists 25 T cell receptor beta chains sequenced from one sample in a study of T-cell memory formation after mild COVID-19. In TCRdb, the 5' RACE reads were re-called with MiXCR into one record per CDR3 protein. The data hold around 410,000 distinct CDR3 sequences, with less than 25% observed a single time. Material for sequencing was PBMCs or a T cell subset sorted from them (not recorded which). The source is an adult woman who had mild COVID-19 (a few samples of this study predate the infection). Cell type and time point are not known.

This clonotype occurred a few times. The V and J genes are TRBV5-1 and TRBJ2-7, with D possibly called TRBD1 or TRBD2 (5 bases each). The V end lost 0 bases, the J end lost 7 bases, and 14 bases lay between the germline ends. Germline V gene data show CDR1 as SGHRS and CDR2 as YFSETQ. The CDR3 has 14 residues. The CDR3 bases are TGCGCCAGCAGCTTGGTCGTAGGGACGGAGGAGCAGTACTTC. Protein product: CASSLVVGTEEQYF.

This clonotype was counted a few times. The chain links TRBV27 to TRBJ2-7; 10 positions agree with TRBD2. J gave up 0 bases and V 6 bases, and 11 bases lay outside the gene matches. In germline, CDR1 is MNHEY, CDR2 SMNVEV (reference sequence). The CDR3 loop spans 17 amino acids. The CDR3 loop is CASSQTPASGSSYEQYF. The CDR3 nucleotides read TGTGCCAGCAGCCAAACCCCCGCTAGCGGGAGCTCCTACGAGCAGTACTTC.

This clonotype was seen only a few times. The V gene is TRBV6-5, the J gene TRBJ2-7; 9 bases align to TRBD2. CDR1 and CDR2 (germline): MNHEY, SVGAGI. The J segment lost 2 bases and the V segment lost 0 bases, leaving 5 bases of the junction unmatched. The CDR3 has 16 residues. The DNA of the CDR3 is TGTGCCAGCAGTTACTCAGGGGCTAGCGGGGCCTACGAGCAGTACTTC. It encodes CASSYSGASGAYEQYF.

The V and J genes are TRBV15 and TRBJ2-7, with D maybe TRBD2 (6 bases). Trimming shortened V by 0 bases and J by 0 bases, and 18 bases separated the two germline ends. This CDR3 has 18 residues. Germline values: CDR1 LNHNV, CDR2 YYDKDF (reference sequence). The CDR3 sequence: CATSREGSGRDLSYEQYF. DNA of the CDR3: TGTGCCACCAGCAGAGAAGGGAGCGGGCGGGACCTCTCCTACGAGCAGTACTTC. The entire variable domain, with the rest obtained from reference TRBV15 and TRBJ2-7, is as follows: DAMVIQNPRYQVTQFGKPVTLSCSQTLNHNVMYWYQQKSSQAPKLLFHYYDKDFNNEADTPDNFQSRRPNTSFCFLDIRSPGLGDTAMYLCATSREGSGRDLSYEQYFGPGTRLTVT.

This clonotype showed up many times. Here the CDR3 DNA reads TGTGCCAGCAGCGCGGGGACAGGCATAGATGGCTACACCTTC. The encoded protein is CASSAGTGIDGYTF. This chain connects TRBV9 to TRBJ1-2, with TRBD1 matching 8 bases. The germline CDR1 and CDR2 sequences are SGDLS and YYNGEE. Losses at the gene ends were 3 bases for V and 6 bases for J; bases not matched to a gene: 7. The CDR3 consists of 14 residues. Combining the CDR3 with reference TRBV9 and TRBJ1-2 gives the whole variable domain DSGVTQTPKHLITATGQRVTLRCSPRSGDLSVYWYQQSLDQGLQFLIQYYNGEERAKGNILERFSAQQFPDLHSELNLSSLELGDSALYFCASSAGTGIDGYTFGSGTRLTVV.

This clonotype has just a few counts. The V gene is TRBV7-9, the J gene TRBJ1-1; tentative D call: TRBD1 (6 bases). Per the germline V gene, CDR1 is SEHNR and CDR2 is FQNEAQ (reference sequence). Trimming left V 2 bases short and J 2 bases short, with 15 bases between. This CDR3 is built from 16 residues. The DNA of the CDR3 is TGTGCCAGCAGCTTATTTGTGGGACACTCTAACACTGAAGCTTTCTTT. It translates to CASSLFVGHSNTEAFF.

This clonotype has more than one count but fewer than ten. This sequence joins TRBV11-2 and TRBJ2-7; 10 bases align to TRBD1. CDR3 length: 16 amino acids. Germline V lookup: CDR1 SGHAT, CDR2 FQNNGV. The V and J ends lost 5 bases and 5 bases, in that order; junction bases with no gene match: 12. CDR3: CASSRRPGQGLDEQYF. CDR3 DNA sequence: TGTGCCAGCAGCCGACGGCCGGGACAGGGGCTCGACGAGCAGTACTTC.

This clonotype was counted a few times. The V call is TRBV13, the J call TRBJ2-7; no reliable D call. Germline V CDR1 and CDR2: PRHDT, FYEKMQ (reference sequence). The ends were cut back, 1 base at V and 9 bases at J, with 16 bases in the middle. CDR3 length: 14 residues. The CDR3 region is CASSLAATANWQYF. As DNA, the CDR3 is TGTGCCAGCAGCTTAGCGGCAACCGCGAACTGGCAGTACTTC.

This chain joins TRBV10-3 and TRBJ1-4; 7 nucleotides line up with TRBD1. The CDR3 length is 14 residues. V shed 10 bases and J 0 bases; nucleotides not matched to a gene: 5. Germline CDR1 and CDR2: ENHRY and SYGVKD. The DNA for the CDR3 is TGTGCCACCAGGGGGACGGCAACTAATGAAAAACTGTTTTTT. The encoded protein is CATRGTATNEKLFF.

This clonotype was found many times. J is TRBJ2-1 and V is TRBV6-5; 13 bases are a match to TRBD2. This CDR3 is built from 15 residues. In germline, CDR1 is MNHEY, CDR2 SVGAGI. The junction had 7 bases not matched to a gene; V was cut back by 6 bases and J by 8 bases. CDR3 in DNA: TGTGCCAGCAGCCCACTAGCGGGGGGGCGAGATGAGCAGTTCTTC. Translated: CASSPLAGGRDEQFF.

The V gene is TRBV2, the J gene TRBJ2-2; D possibly uses TRBD1 or TRBD2 (5 bases each). CDR1 and CDR2 (germline): SNHLY, FYNNEI. The germline V and J ends were trimmed by 8 bases and 1 base, with 11 bases remaining between them. The CDR3 is 14 residues long. This CDR3 is CASAGDRNTGELFF. Written as DNA, the CDR3 is TGTGCCAGCGCGGGTGACAGGAACACCGGGGAGCTGTTTTTT.

The chain combines TRBV12-3 or TRBV12-4 with TRBJ1-2; D might be TRBD1 (5 bases). This CDR3 has 14 residues. The V gene lost 7 bases and the J gene lost 10 bases, with 22 bases spanning the gap. The CDR3 nucleotides are TGTGCCAGCAACCCGTCAGGACAAGGTGTAGACTACACCTTC. This sequence encodes CASNPSGQGVDYTF.

This clonotype was observed a few times. The chain employs TRBV6-5 and TRBJ1-2, with 7 bases aligning to TRBD1. V lost 6 bases to trimming and J lost 4 bases; unmatched junction nucleotides: 8. Germline lookup yields CDR1 MNHEY and CDR2 SVGAGI. The CDR3 loop spans 14 amino acids. The CDR3 coding sequence is TGTGCCAGCAGGACAGGGTTGTTTGGCTATGGCTACACCTTC. Translating it yields CASRTGLFGYGYTF.

There are a few counts of this clonotype. The rearrangement uses TRBV12-3 or TRBV12-4 and TRBJ2-7; TRBD1 matches at 9 bases. The CDR3 is made up of 12 amino acids. Unmatched junction bases numbered 3, after V lost 9 bases and J lost 3 bases. The CDR3 is CASQGQGYEQYF. Here the CDR3 DNA reads TGTGCCAGTCAGGGACAGGGCTACGAGCAGTACTTC.

The rearrangement uses TRBV19 and TRBJ2-1, with D perhaps TRBD1 (6 bases). Germline loops: CDR1 LNHDA, CDR2 SQIVND (reference sequence). This CDR3 region has 13 residues. Trimming took off 10 bases at V and 5 bases at J, with 15 bases between the two ends. CDR3 in DNA: TGTGCCACCACCCTTAGGGGGAACAATGAGCAGTTCTTC. Its translation is CATTLRGNNEQFF.

The CDR3 region is CSVGGGGADTQYF. The CDR3 region has the DNA TGCAGCGTTGGGGGAGGTGGCGCAGATACGCAGTATTTT. V usage is TRBV29-1 and J usage is TRBJ2-3; maybe TRBD2 (6 bases). The V gene's germline CDR1 is SQVTM and CDR2 ANQGSEA. The CDR3 has 13 residues. V was shortened by 4 bases and J by 4 bases, with 12 bases between the two germline ends.

CDR3 residues: CASSPGLAGGGSEQFF. DNA of the CDR3: TGTGCCAGCTCACCGGGACTAGCGGGAGGAGGTAGTGAGCAGTTCTTC. The genes are TRBV18 and TRBJ2-1, with 15 positions matching TRBD2. Germline CDR1 reads KGHSH; CDR2 reads LQKENI. V lost 3 bases, J lost 9 bases, and 6 bases stayed unmatched. This CDR3 comprises 16 residues.

In this sample, this clonotype turned up a few times. The chain links TRBV9 to TRBJ1-3; 7 bases match TRBD1. J was trimmed by 1 base and V by 3 bases; bases with no gene match: 13. CDR3 length: 18 residues. CDR1 is SGDLS, CDR2 YYNGEE, per germline. DNA for the CDR3: TGTGCCAGCAGCGAAAGGACTCCAGGGGGGACATCTGGAAACACCATATATTTT. Amino acid sequence: CASSERTPGGTSGNTIYF.

The chain is built from TRBV12-3 or TRBV12-4 and TRBJ1-3; D is unresolved. Deletions cut 8 bases from V and 4 bases from J, with 15 bases between. The CDR3 extends over 14 amino acids. The CDR3 region has the DNA TGTGCCAGCGGGATCCAAGCGGGGGGAAACACCATATATTTT. The encoded protein is CASGIQAGGNTIYF.

The chain recombines TRBV5-4 with TRBJ2-7; D call uncertain. Trimming took 3 bases from V and 3 from J, leaving 10 bases between them. Germline loops: CDR1 SGHNT, CDR2 YYREEE (reference sequence). The CDR3 has 13 residues. The chain's CDR3 is CASSSDTDYEQYF. In DNA, the CDR3 is TGTGCCAGCAGCTCCGACACCGACTACGAGCAGTACTTC.

In its sample, this clonotype was seen a few times. The gene calls are TRBV5-1 and TRBJ1-2; tentative D call: TRBD1 (6 bases). Trimming shortened V by 4 bases and J by 6 bases, and 19 bases separated the two germline ends. CDR3 length: 15 residues. CDR1 and CDR2 from the germline V gene are SGHRS and YFSETQ. The CDR3 bases are TGCGCCAGCAGCCTTCACAGGGCCTCCTATGATGGCTACACCTTC. Translation: CASSLHRASYDGYTF.

The chain employs TRBV6-5 and TRBJ1-1; 8 nucleotides align to TRBD1. The germline CDR1 and CDR2 sequences are MNHEY and SVGAGI. Trimming cost V 4 bases and J 7 bases; bases outside gene matches: 8. The CDR3 length is 14 residues. CDR3 in amino acids: CASSWTGLPDEAFF. The CDR3 DNA follows: TGTGCCAGCAGTTGGACAGGGTTGCCCGATGAAGCTTTCTTT.

The chain uses TRBV6-5 and TRBJ1-2, with TRBD1 matching over 7 bases. Germline-derived CDR1 and CDR2 are MNHEY and SVGAGI. With V trimmed by 2 bases and J by 6 bases, 6 bases remained unmatched. The CDR3 runs to 14 residues. The CDR3 spells CASSYDREGNGYTF. The DNA for the CDR3 is TGTGCCAGCAGTTACGACAGGGAGGGTAATGGCTACACCTTC.

This chain uses TRBV12-3 or TRBV12-4 with TRBJ2-3; D is uncertain. Trimming removed 0 bases from V and 4 bases from J, with 11 bases in between. CDR3 length equals 15 residues. The CDR3 DNA sequence: TGTGCCAGCAGTTTAGCAGAGAAACGGTCAGATACGCAGTATTTT. Its translation is CASSLAEKRSDTQYF.

A few counts support this clonotype. The chain has TRBV7-2 and TRBJ1-1, with D tentatively TRBD1 (6 bases). Germline V gene data show CDR1 as SGHTA and CDR2 as FQGNSA. The CDR3 loop spans 14 amino acids. With 4 bases removed from V and 1 base from J, the gap between germline ends came to 10 bases. In DNA, the CDR3 is TGTGCCAGCAGCTGGCGGACAGAGAACACTGAAGCTTTCTTT. Protein sequence: CASSWRTENTEAFF.